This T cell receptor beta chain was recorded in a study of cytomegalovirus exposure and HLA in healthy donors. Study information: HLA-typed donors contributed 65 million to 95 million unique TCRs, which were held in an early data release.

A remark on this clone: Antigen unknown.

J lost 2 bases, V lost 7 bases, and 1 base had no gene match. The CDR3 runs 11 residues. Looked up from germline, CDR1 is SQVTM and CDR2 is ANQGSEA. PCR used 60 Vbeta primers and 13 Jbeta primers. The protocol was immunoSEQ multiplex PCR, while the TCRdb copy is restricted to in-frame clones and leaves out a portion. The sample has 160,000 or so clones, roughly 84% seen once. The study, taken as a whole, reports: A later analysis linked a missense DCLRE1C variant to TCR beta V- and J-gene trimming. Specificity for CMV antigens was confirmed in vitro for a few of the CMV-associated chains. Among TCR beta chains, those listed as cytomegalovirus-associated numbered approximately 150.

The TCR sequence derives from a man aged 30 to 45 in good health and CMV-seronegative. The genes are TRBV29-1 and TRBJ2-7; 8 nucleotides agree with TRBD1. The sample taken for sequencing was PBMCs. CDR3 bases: TGCAGCGCGGGACAGGCCTACGAGCAGTACTTC. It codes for CSAGQAYEQYF.